These 11 T cell receptor beta chains were sequenced from one sample in a study of blood T cells in healthy people across ages. Together with a sample-barcoded 5' primer, a J-beta primer mix was included in a second PCR lasting about 7 to 12 cycles. TCRdb reanalysed the 5' RACE reads using MiXCR and keeps one entry per CDR3 protein. The data contain 2 million or so distinct CDR3 sequences, around 50% of them singletons. The sequencing input was blood. These receptor sequences come from a woman in her thirties or forties in good health.

This clonotype was observed a handful of times. This chain uses TRBV7-9 with TRBJ2-1, with 7 bases lining up with TRBD2. The CDR3 extends over 17 amino acids. The germline gives CDR1 SEHNR, CDR2 FQNEAQ (reference sequence). V trimming: 2 bases; J trimming: 2 bases; junction bases outside the gene matches: 9. The CDR3 spells CASSLISGEDPYNEQFF. The CDR3 nucleotides read TGTGCCAGCAGCTTAATCAGCGGGGAGGACCCCTACAATGAGCAGTTCTTC.

The V call is TRBV20-1, the J call TRBJ1-2; 9 bases map to TRBD1. Losses at the gene ends were 6 bases for V and 2 bases for J; bases not matched to a gene: 7. Germline lookup yields CDR1 DFQATT and CDR2 SNEGSKA (reference sequence). The length of the CDR3 is 14 residues. CDR3: CSADRGGTNYGYTF. The CDR3 DNA sequence: TGCAGTGCCGACAGGGGGGGTACAAACTATGGCTACACCTTC.

This clonotype came up a few times. The chain joins TRBV6-2 or TRBV6-3 to TRBJ1-5, with D possibly matching TRBD1 (5 bases). CDR1 and CDR2 from the germline V gene are MNHEY and SVGEGT. The CDR3 has 15 amino acids. V lost 2 bases and J lost 4, with 12 bases in between. Here the CDR3 reads CASSYGSGRNQPQHF. The DNA of the CDR3 is TGTGCCAGCAGTTACGGGTCAGGGCGGAATCAGCCCCAGCATTTT.

CDR3 in DNA: TGCAGTGCTAGAGACCTGGGACAGTCTAACTATGGCTACACCTTC. Amino acid sequence: CSARDLGQSNYGYTF. This sequence joins TRBV20-1 and TRBJ1-2; 7 bases match TRBD1. The CDR3 is 15 residues long. The germline V gene encodes CDR1 DFQATT and CDR2 SNEGSKA (reference sequence). V gave up 0 bases and J gave up 0 bases; unmatched junction bases: 4.

The chain employs TRBV7-2 and TRBJ1-2, with 7 bases aligning to TRBD1. The CDR3 spans 11 residues. CDR1 and CDR2 from the germline V gene are SGHTA and FQGNSA. The V and J ends lost 3 bases and 13 bases, in that order; junction bases with no gene match: 5. CDR3 coding DNA: TGTGCCAGCAGCTTCGACAGGGCCTCCACCTTC. This encodes CASSFDRASTF.

This clonotype was observed many times. The V gene is TRBV12-3 or TRBV12-4, the J gene TRBJ2-3; no definite D call. V was shortened by 2 bases and J by 6 bases, with 6 bases between the two germline ends. This CDR3 has 12 residues. The CDR3 reads CASSLRVDTQYF. DNA of the CDR3: TGTGCCAGCAGTTTAAGGGTGGATACGCAGTATTTT.

To note about this clonotype: A much larger clone is a single base away; this may be a read error. The chain combines TRBV20-1 with TRBJ2-5; D could derive from TRBD1 or TRBD2 (5 bases each). The length of the CDR3 is 15 residues. Deletions cut 0 bases from V and 9 bases from J, with 20 bases between. Germline V lookup: CDR1 DFQATT, CDR2 SNEGSKA (reference sequence). CDR3 loop: CSARDPPDPGQAQYF. CDR3 DNA sequence: TGCAGTGCTAGAGATCCCCCCGACCCGGGGCAAGCCCAGTACTTC.

V usage is TRBV7-2 and J usage is TRBJ1-4; the match to TRBD1 covers 7 bases. The CDR3 contains 17 residues. Trimming took 5 bases from V and 2 from J; bases not matched to a gene: 11. The germline CDR1 and CDR2 sequences are SGHTA and FQGNSA. CDR3 sequence (DNA): TGTGCCAGCAGCCCTACGACCCTCAGGGGGACTAATGAAAAACTGTTTTTT. Amino acids: CASSPTTLRGTNEKLFF.

This clonotype was observed a few times. The V and J genes are TRBV29-1 and TRBJ2-1; 7 bases are a match to TRBD2. This CDR3 has 14 amino acids. CDR1 is SQVTM and CDR2 is ANQGSEA in the germline V gene. The V segment lost 2 bases and the J segment 7 bases; nucleotides outside the gene matches: 8. CDR3 bases: TGCAGCGTTGAATGGGGCTACGGGAGGAATGAGCAGTTCTTC. Encoded protein: CSVEWGYGRNEQFF.

The rearrangement joins TRBV7-2 to TRBJ2-7; TRBD1 aligns across 7 bases. Germline V gene sequence: CDR1 SGHTA, CDR2 FQGNSA. V lost 4 bases, J lost 0 bases, and 6 bases stayed unmatched. The CDR3 covers 15 residues. The CDR3 DNA reads TGTGCCAGCAGCTCACAGACAGGGCCCTCCTACGAGCAGTACTTC. Protein product: CASSSQTGPSYEQYF.

A few counts support this clonotype. V is TRBV7-2 and J is TRBJ2-3, with D unresolved. V was pared by 5 bases and J by 8 bases, with 17 bases between. Per the germline V gene, CDR1 is SGHTA and CDR2 is FQGNSA. The CDR3 consists of 14 residues. The CDR3 DNA sequence: TGTGCCAGCAGCCCCCAGGCTTCGTGGGGTACGCAGTATTTT. The encoded protein is CASSPQASWGTQYF. Filled out from reference TRBV7-2 and TRBJ2-3, the complete variable domain reads GAGVSQSPSNKVTEKGKDVELRCDPISGHTALYWYRQSLGQGLEFLIYFQGNSAPDKSGLPSDRFSAERTGGSVSTLTIQRTQQEDSAVYLCASSPQASWGTQYFGPGTRLTVL.